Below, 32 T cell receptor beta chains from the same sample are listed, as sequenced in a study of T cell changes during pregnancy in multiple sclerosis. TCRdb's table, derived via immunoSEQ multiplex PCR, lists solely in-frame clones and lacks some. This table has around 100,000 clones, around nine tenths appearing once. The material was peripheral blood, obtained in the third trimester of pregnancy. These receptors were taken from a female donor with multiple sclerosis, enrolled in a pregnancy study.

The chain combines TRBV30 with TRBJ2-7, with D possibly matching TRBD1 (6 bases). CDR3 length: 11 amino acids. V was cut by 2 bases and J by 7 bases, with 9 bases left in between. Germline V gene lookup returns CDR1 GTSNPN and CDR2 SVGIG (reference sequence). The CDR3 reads CAWSQDREQYF. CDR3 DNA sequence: TGTGCCTGGAGTCAAGACAGGGAGCAGTACTTC.

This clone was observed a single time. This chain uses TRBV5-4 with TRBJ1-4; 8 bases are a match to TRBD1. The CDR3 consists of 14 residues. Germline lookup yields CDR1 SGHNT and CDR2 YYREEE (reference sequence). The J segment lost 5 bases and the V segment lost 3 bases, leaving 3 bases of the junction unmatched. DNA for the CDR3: TGTGCCAGCAGCTGGGGACAGGCCAATGAAAAACTGTTTTTT. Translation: CASSWGQANEKLFF.

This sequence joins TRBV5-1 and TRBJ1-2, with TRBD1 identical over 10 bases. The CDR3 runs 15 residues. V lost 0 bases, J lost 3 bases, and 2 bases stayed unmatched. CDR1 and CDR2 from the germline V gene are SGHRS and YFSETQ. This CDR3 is CASSLGQGADYGYTF. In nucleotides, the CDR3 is TGCGCCAGCAGCTTGGGACAGGGGGCTGACTATGGCTACACCTTC. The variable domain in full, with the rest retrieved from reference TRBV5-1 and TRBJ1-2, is KAGVTQTPRYLIKTRGQQVTLSCSPISGHRSVSWYQQTPGQGLQFLFEYFSETQRNKGNFPGRFSGRQFSNSRSEMNVSTLELGDSALYLCASSLGQGADYGYTFGSGTRLTVV.

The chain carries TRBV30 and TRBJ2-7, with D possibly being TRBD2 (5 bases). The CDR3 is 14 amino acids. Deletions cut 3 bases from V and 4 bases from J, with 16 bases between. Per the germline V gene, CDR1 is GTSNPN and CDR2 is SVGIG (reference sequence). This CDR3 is CAWSEGSLWYEQYF. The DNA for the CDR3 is TGTGCCTGGAGCGAGGGTTCCCTGTGGTACGAGCAGTACTTC.

The CDR3 sequence: CASALGAGPGYGYTF. CDR3 DNA sequence: TGTGCCAGCGCTTTAGGGGCCGGACCCGGGTATGGCTACACCTTC. This chain connects TRBV27 to TRBJ1-2; D is perhaps TRBD1 (5 bases). The germline V gene has CDR1 MNHEY and CDR2 SMNVEV (reference sequence). This CDR3 has 15 residues. Trimming shortened V by 8 bases and J by 5 bases, and 21 bases separated the two germline ends.

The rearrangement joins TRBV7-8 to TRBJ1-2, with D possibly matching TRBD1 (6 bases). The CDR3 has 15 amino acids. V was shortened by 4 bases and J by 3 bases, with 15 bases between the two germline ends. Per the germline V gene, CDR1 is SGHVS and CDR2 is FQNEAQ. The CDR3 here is CASSSYTGFDYGYTF. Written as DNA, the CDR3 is TGTGCCAGCAGCTCATACACAGGGTTCGACTATGGCTACACCTTC.

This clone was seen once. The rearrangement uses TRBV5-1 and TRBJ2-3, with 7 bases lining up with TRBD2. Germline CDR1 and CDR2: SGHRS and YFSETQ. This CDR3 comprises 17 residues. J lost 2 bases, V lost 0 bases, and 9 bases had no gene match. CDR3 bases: TGCGCCAGCAGCTTGGACTCGGGCCTAGCGGTCACAGATACGCAGTATTTT. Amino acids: CASSLDSGLAVTDTQYF.

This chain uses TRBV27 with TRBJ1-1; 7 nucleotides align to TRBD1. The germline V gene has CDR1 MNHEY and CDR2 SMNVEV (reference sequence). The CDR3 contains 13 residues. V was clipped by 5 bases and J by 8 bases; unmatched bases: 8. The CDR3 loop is CASSPRQGGEAFF. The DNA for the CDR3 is TGTGCCAGCAGTCCGCGACAGGGAGGAGAAGCTTTCTTT.

The CDR3 coding sequence is TGTGCCAGTAAAACGAACAGGGCCTCTAACTATGGCTACACCTTC. It encodes CASKTNRASNYGYTF. The chain links TRBV2 to TRBJ1-2; possibly TRBD1 for D (6 bases). The V end was cut by 9 bases, the J end by 0 bases, with 17 bases between. The germline V gene encodes CDR1 SNHLY and CDR2 FYNNEI. The CDR3 consists of 15 residues. Full variable domain (outside the CDR3, taken from reference TRBV2 and TRBJ1-2): EPEVTQTPSHQVTQMGQEVILRCVPISNHLYFYWYRQILGQKVEFLVSFYNNEISEKSEIFDDQFSVERPDGSNFTLKIRSTKLEDSAMYFCASKTNRASNYGYTFGSGTRLTVV.

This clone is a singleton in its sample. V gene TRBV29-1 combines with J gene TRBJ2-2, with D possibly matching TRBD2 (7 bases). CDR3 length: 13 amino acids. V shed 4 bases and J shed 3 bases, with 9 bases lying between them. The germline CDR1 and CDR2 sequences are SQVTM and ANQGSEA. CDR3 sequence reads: CSVVGGDTGELFF. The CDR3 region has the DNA TGCAGCGTTGTAGGGGGGGACACCGGGGAGCTGTTTTTT.

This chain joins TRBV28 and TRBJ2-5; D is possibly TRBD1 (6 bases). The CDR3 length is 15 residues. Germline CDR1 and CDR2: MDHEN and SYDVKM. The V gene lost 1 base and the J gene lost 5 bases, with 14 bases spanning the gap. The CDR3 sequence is CASSLSTGFEETQYF. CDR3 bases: TGTGCCAGCAGTTTATCCACAGGGTTTGAGGAGACCCAGTACTTC.

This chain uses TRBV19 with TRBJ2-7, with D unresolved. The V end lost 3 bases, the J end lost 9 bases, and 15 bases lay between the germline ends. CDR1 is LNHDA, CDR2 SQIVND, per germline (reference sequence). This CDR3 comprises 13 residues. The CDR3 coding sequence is TGTGCCAGTAGTATTAACGATATGGCTTTGCAGTACTTC. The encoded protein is CASSINDMALQYF. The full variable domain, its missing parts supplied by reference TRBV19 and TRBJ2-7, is DGGITQSPKYLFRKEGQNVTLSCEQNLNHDAMYWYRQDPGQGLRLIYYSQIVNDFQKGDIAEGYSVSREKKESFPLTVTSAQKNPTAFYLCASSINDMALQYFGPGTRLTVT.

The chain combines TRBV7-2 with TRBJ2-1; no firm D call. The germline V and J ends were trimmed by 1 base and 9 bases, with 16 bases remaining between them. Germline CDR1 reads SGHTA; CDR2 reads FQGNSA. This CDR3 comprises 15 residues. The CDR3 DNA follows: TGTGCCAGCAGCTTAGAAAGGCTAACACGCGGTGAGCAGTTCTTC. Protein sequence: CASSLERLTRGEQFF.

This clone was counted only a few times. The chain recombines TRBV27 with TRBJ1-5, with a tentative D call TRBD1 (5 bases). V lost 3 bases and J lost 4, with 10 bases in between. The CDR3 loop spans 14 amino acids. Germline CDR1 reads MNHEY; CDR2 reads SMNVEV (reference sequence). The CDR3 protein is CASSFAGLNQPQHF. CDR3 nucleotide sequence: TGTGCCAGCAGTTTCGCGGGACTGAATCAGCCCCAGCATTTT.

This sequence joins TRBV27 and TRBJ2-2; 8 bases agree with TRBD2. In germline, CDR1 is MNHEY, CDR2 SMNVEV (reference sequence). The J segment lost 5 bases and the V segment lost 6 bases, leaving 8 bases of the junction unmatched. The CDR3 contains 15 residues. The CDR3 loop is CASRITGGPTGELFF. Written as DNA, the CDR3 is TGTGCCAGCAGAATAACGGGGGGGCCTACCGGGGAGCTGTTTTTT.

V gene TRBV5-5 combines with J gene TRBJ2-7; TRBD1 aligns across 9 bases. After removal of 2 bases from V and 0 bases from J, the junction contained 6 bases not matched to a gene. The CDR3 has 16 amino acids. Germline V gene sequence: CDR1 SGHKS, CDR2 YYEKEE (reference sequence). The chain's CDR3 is CASSFWGTGSSYEQYF. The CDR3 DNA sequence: TGTGCCAGCAGCTTTTGGGGGACAGGGAGCTCCTACGAGCAGTACTTC. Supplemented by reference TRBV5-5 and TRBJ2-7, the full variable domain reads DAGVTQSPTHLIKTRGQQVTLRCSPISGHKSVSWYQQVLGQGPQFIFQYYEKEERGRGNFPDRFSARQFPNYSSELNVNALLLGDSALYLCASSFWGTGSSYEQYFGPGTRLTVT.

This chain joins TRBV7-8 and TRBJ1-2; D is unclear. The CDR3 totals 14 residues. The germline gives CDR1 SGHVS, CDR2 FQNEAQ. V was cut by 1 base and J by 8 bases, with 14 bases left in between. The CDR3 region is CASSLEAETRGYTF. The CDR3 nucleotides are TGTGCCAGCAGCTTAGAAGCAGAGACTAGGGGCTACACCTTC.

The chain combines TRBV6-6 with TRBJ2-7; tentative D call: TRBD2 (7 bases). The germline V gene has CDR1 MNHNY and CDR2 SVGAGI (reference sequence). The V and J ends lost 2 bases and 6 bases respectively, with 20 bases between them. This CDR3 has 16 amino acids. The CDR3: CASSYGRERGSREQYF. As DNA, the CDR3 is TGTGCCAGCAGTTACGGGCGGGAGAGGGGGAGTCGCGAGCAGTACTTC.

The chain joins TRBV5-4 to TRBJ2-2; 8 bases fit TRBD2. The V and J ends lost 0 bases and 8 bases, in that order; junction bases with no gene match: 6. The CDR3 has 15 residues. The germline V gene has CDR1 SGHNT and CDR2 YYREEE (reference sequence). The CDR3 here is CASSLGGGTIGELFF. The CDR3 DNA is TGTGCCAGCAGCTTGGGCGGGGGGACAATTGGGGAGCTGTTTTTT.

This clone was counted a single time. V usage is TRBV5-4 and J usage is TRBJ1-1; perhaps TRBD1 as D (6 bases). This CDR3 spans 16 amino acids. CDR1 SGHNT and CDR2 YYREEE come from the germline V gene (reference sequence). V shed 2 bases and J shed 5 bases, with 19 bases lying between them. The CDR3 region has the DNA TGTGCCAGCAGCTTAAGGGACACCGGTAGAGGAACTGAAGCTTTCTTT. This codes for CASSLRDTGRGTEAFF.

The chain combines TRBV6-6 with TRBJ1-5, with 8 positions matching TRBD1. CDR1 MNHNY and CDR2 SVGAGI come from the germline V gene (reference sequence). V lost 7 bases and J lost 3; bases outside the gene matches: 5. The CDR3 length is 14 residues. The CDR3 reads CASMKDRDNQPQHF. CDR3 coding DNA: TGTGCCAGCATGAAGGACAGGGACAATCAGCCCCAGCATTTT.

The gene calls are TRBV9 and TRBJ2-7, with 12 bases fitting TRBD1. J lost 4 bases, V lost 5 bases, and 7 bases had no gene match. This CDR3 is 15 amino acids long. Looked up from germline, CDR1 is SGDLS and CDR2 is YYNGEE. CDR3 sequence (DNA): TGTGCCAGCAGTCCCCGGGACAGGGGGCGGTACGAGCAGTACTTC. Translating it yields CASSPRDRGRYEQYF.

The CDR3 nucleotides read TGTGCCAGCAGCCCAGAGGGGACTAGATCCTACAATGAGCAGTTCTTC. It is translated as CASSPEGTRSYNEQFF. This chain connects TRBV7-2 to TRBJ2-1; 8 bases match TRBD2. This CDR3 spans 16 amino acids. Germline V gene data show CDR1 as SGHTA and CDR2 as FQGNSA. The V and J ends lost 5 bases and 1 base, in that order; junction bases with no gene match: 7.

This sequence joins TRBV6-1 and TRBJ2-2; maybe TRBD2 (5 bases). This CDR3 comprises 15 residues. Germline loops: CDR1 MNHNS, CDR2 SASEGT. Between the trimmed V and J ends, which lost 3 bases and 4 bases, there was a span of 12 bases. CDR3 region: CASSERVSGTGELFF. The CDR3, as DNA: TGTGCCAGCAGTGAGAGGGTATCGGGCACCGGGGAGCTGTTTTTT.

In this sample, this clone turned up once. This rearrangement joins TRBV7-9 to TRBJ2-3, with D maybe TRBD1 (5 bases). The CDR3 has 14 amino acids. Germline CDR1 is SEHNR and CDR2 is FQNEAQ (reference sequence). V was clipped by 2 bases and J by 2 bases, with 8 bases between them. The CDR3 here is CASSLKGSTDTQYF. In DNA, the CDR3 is TGTGCCAGCAGCTTAAAGGGGTCCACAGATACGCAGTATTTT. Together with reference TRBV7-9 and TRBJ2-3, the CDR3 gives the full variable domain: DTGVSQNPRHKITKRGQNVTFRCDPISEHNRLYWYRQTLGQGPEFLTYFQNEAQLEKSRLLSDRFSAERPKGSFSTLEIQRTEQGDSAMYLCASSLKGSTDTQYFGPGTRLTVL.

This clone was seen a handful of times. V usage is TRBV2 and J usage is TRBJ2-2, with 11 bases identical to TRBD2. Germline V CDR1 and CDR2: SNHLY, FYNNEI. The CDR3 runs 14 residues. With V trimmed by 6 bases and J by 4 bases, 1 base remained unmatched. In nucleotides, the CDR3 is TGTGCCAGCAGACTAGCGGGGGCCACCGGGGAGCTGTTTTTT. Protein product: CASRLAGATGELFF.

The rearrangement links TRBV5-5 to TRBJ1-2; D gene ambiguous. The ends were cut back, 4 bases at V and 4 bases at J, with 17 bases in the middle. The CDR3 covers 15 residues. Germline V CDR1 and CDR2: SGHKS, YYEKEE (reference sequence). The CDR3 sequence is CASSHNPSTAYGYTF. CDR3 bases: TGTGCCAGCAGCCATAACCCAAGCACAGCCTATGGCTACACCTTC.

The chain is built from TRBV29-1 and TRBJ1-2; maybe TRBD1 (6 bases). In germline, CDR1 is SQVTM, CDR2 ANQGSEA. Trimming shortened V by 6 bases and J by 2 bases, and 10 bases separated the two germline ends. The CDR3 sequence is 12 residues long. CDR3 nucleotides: TGCAGCGTAGGGACATCAAACTATGGCTACACCTTC. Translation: CSVGTSNYGYTF.

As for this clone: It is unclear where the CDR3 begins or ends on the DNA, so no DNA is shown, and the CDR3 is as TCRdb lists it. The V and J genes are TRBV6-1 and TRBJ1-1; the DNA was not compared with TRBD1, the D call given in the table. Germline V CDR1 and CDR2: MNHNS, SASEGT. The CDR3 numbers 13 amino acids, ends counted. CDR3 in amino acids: CASSVAWGTGDFF.

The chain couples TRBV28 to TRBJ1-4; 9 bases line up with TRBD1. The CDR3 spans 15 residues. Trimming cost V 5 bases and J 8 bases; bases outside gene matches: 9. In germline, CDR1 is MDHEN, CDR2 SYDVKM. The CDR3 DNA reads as TGTGCCAGCAGTGGACCGGGACAGGGATTGGAAAAACTGTTTTTT. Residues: CASSGPGQGLEKLFF.

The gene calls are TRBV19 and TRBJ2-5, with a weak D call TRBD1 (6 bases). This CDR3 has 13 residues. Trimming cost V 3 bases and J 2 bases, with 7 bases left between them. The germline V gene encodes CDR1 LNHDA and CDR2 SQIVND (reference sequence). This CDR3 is CASSITGQETQYF. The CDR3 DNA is TGTGCCAGTAGTATTACAGGGCAAGAGACCCAGTACTTC.

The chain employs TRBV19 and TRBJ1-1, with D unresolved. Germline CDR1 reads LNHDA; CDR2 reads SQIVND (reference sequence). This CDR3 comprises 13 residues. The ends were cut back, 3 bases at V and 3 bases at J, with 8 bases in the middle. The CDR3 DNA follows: TGTGCCAGTAGTATCAAGAGGGACACTGAAGCTTTCTTT. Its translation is CASSIKRDTEAFF.